This is a list of T cell receptor beta chains from one sample in a study of T-cell reconstitution after alpha-beta-depleted transplantation in children. TCRdb processed the PCR reads anew with MiXCR; each CDR3 protein has one entry. The repertoire consists of hundreds of thousands of distinct CDR3 sequences, with 10% to 15% occurring once and the leading ten covering 2.2%. The sample consisted of PBMCs, mostly from graft donor cells, taken 360 days after TCRalphabeta/CD19-depleted stem cell transplant. Receptor source: a male patient aged 10-17 years who had a stem cell transplant for acute myeloid leukemia, so the T cells may come from the graft donor. Each CDR3 is given with its conserved first and last residue. A D gene is named only where the DNA matches it firmly. A row's size may be missing; if present it is once, few, many or a size class.

clone size,CDR3 length,D gene,J gene,V gene,CDR3 DNA,CDR3 protein
few,13,-,TRBJ1-5,TRBV20-1,TGCAGTGCTACTACCTATAGCAATCAGCCCCAGCATTTT,CSATTYSNQPQHF
few,16,-,TRBJ2-5,TRBV7-2,TGTGCCAGCAGCTCTGACCGGGACTTGCTTCTGGAGACCCAGTACTTC,CASSSDRDLLLETQYF
-,15,TRBD2,TRBJ2-1,TRBV20-1,TGCAGTGCTAGCTTCCCGAGCGGGGCGTTGGATGAGCAGTTCTTC,CSASFPSGALDEQFF
-,16,-,TRBJ2-5,TRBV10-3,TGTGCCATCAGTGAGCTCAGGGTAACCGATCAAGAGACCCAGTACTTC,CAISELRVTDQETQYF
few,12,-,TRBJ2-4,TRBV7-2,TGTGCCAGCAGCCCCTGGACGGGCATTCAGTACTTC,CASSPWTGIQYF
-,16,-,TRBJ2-1,TRBV29-1,TGCAGCGTTGGACTCCCCGTCCATAGCTCCTACAATGAGCAGTTCTTC,CSVGLPVHSSYNEQFF
-,13,TRBD2,TRBJ2-1,TRBV29-1,TGCAGCGGAACTAGCGCGAACTACAATGAGCAGTTCTTC,CSGTSANYNEQFF
-,15,TRBD2,TRBJ2-7,TRBV18,TGTGCCAGCTCACCTCTAGCGGGAGTTCCCTACGAGCAGTACTTC,CASSPLAGVPYEQYF
few,16,TRBD2,TRBJ2-1,TRBV18,TGTGCCAGCTCACGTTTAGCGGGAGGGCCTGGAGATGAGCAGTTCTTC,CASSRLAGGPGDEQFF
few,16,-,TRBJ2-3,TRBV19,TGTGCCAGTAGTACCCAAGCGGTTCCTGCGACAGATACGCAGTATTTT,CASSTQAVPATDTQYF
many,13,-,TRBJ2-6,TRBV5-5,TGTGCCAGCAGGGAACCTGGGGCCAACGTCCTGACTTTC,CASREPGANVLTF
-,15,TRBD2,TRBJ2-1,TRBV20-1,TGCAGTGCTACTAAGCTTAGCGGGACTATTGACGTGCAGTTCTTC,CSATKLSGTIDVQFF
-,15,-,TRBJ2-2,TRBV7-2,TGTGCCAGCAGCCCCGGCGGGCCCCTCACCGGGGAGCTGTTTTTT,CASSPGGPLTGELFF
-,13,-,TRBJ1-3,TRBV29-1,TGCAGCGTCAGCGGGCTTACCGGAAACACCATATATTTT,CSVSGLTGNTIYF
few,13,TRBD2,TRBJ2-7,TRBV29-1,TGCAGCGTGGGACTAGCGGTTAACTACGAGCAGTACTTC,CSVGLAVNYEQYF
many,13,-,TRBJ2-7,TRBV6-5,TGTGCCAGCAGTTACTCAGGTACAGACCAGCGGTACTTC,CASSYSGTDQRYF
few,17,TRBD1,TRBJ2-4,TRBV6-2/TRBV6-3,TGTGCCAGCAGCCCCGGACAGGGGCTCGGGGCCAAAAACATTCAGTACTTC,CASSPGQGLGAKNIQYF
-,15,-,TRBJ2-7,TRBV6-5,TGTGCCAGCCGCCAGGGGGGACAGCCCTCCTACGAGCAGTACTTC,CASRQGGQPSYEQYF
-,17,-,TRBJ2-2,TRBV9,TGTGCCAGCAGCGTAGTAAGTAGCCGCCGCGGCACCGGGGAGCTGTTTTTT,CASSVVSSRRGTGELFF
-,15,TRBD2,TRBJ2-1,TRBV30,TGTGCCTGGAGTGTTACTAGCGGGACTATTAATGAGCAGTTCTTC,CAWSVTSGTINEQFF
-,13,-,TRBJ1-4,TRBV28,TGTGCCAGCAGTTTGGAGGGGACGGAAAAACTGTTTTTT,CASSLEGTEKLFF
-,16,TRBD2,TRBJ2-1,TRBV5-1,TGCGCCAGCAGCTTGGGACTAGCGGTTCTAAAGGGTGAGCAGTTCTTC,CASSLGLAVLKGEQFF
few,16,TRBD2,TRBJ2-7,TRBV7-2,TGTGCCAGCAGCTTAGCAGGGACTAAAGCCTCCTACGAGCAGTACTTC,CASSLAGTKASYEQYF
many,17,-,TRBJ2-6,TRBV29-1,TGCAGCGTTGAAGAATGGACAGTCAGCTCTGGGGCCAACGTCCTGACTTTC,CSVEEWTVSSGANVLTF
few,13,TRBD1,TRBJ1-2,TRBV29-1,TGCAGCACAACAGGGGCGCGAGACTATGGCTACACCTTC,CSTTGARDYGYTF
few,13,-,TRBJ2-7,TRBV20-1,TGCAGTGCGACCCGGGACTCGTTTCCCGAGCAGTACTTC,CSATRDSFPEQYF
-,15,-,TRBJ2-1,TRBV5-1,TGCGCCAGCAGCTTGATGGCGGGACCCCTCAATGAGCAGTTCTTC,CASSLMAGPLNEQFF
many,14,TRBD1,TRBJ2-7,TRBV29-1,TGCAGCGTCGACGAACAGGGGGCGACGGGAGAGCAGTACTTC,CSVDEQGATGEQYF
few,13,-,TRBJ2-1,TRBV12-3/TRBV12-4,TGTGCCAGCAGTTTAGTACCCCTGAAGTCCAAGTTCTTC,CASSLVPLKSKFF
-,14,TRBD2,TRBJ2-7,TRBV29-1,TGCAGCGTTGAAAGGCTAGCGGGTACCTACGAGCAGTACTTC,CSVERLAGTYEQYF
-,15,TRBD1,TRBJ2-5,TRBV12-5,TGTGCTAGTGGTTGGGACAGGGGTCACCAAGAGACCCAGTACTTC,CASGWDRGHQETQYF
few,14,-,TRBJ2-7,TRBV5-1,TGCGCCAGCAGCTTGGAGGGTTCGGTCTACGAGCAGTACTTC,CASSLEGSVYEQYF